This T cell receptor beta chain originates from a study of cytomegalovirus exposure and HLA in healthy donors. Whole-study findings and limits: Despite most TCR sequences being rare, some public TCRs occurred in many donors. Among TCR beta chains, those listed as cytomegalovirus-associated numbered around 180.

Assay used: immunoSEQ multiplex PCR; TCRdb lists only in-frame clones, some missing. Seen here are roughly 100,000 clones, around 89% observed once, and the top ten hold about 1.8%. The ends were cut back, 2 bases at V and 5 bases at J, with 10 bases in the middle. This CDR3 comprises 14 residues. Germline values: CDR1 WNHNN, CDR2 SYGVQD (reference sequence). Concerning this clone itself: Its antigen is as yet unknown.

The donors were members of the roughly 120-subject validation cohort (separate from the approximately 670-subject first cohort). V and J are TRBV10-1 and TRBJ1-5; D gene uncertain. The clonotype originates from a woman under 30 in good health and CMV-seropositive. Sequences were obtained from PBMCs. The DNA for the CDR3 is TGCGCCAGCAGTGAGGGTACGGAGCATCAGCCCCAGCATTTT. Amino acid sequence: CASSEGTEHQPQHF.